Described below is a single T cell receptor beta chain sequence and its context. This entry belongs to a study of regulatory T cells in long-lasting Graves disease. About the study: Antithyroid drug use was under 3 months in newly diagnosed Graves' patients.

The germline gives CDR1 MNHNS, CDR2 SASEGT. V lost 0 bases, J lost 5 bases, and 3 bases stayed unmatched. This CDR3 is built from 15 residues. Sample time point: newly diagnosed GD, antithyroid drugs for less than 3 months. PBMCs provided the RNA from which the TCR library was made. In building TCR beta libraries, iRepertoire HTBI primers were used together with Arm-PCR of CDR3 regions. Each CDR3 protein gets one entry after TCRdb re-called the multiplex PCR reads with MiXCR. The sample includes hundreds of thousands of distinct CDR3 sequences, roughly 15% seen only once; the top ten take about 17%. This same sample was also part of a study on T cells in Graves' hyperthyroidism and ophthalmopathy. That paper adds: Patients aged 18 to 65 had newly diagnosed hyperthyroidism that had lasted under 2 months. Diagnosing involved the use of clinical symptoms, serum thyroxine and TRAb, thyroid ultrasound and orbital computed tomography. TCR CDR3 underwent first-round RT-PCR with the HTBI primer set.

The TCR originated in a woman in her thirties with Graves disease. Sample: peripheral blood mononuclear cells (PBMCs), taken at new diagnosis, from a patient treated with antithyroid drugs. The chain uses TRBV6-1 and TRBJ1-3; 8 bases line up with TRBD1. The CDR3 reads CASSEAWTGRNTIYF. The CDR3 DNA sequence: TGTGCCAGCAGTGAAGCTTGGACAGGGAGAAACACCATATATTTT.